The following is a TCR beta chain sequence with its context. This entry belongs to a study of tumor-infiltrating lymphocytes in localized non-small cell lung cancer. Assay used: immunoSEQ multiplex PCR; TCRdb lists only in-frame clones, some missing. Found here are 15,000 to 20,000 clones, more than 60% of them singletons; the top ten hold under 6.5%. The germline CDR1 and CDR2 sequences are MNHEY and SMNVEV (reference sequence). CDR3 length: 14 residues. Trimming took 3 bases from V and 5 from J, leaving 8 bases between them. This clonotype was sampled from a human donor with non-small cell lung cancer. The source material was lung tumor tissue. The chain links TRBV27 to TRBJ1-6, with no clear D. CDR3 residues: CASSFLGNNSPLHF. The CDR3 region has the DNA TGTGCCAGCAGTTTTTTAGGGAATAATTCACCCCTCCACTTT.